This T cell receptor beta chain was recorded in a study of cytomegalovirus exposure and HLA in healthy donors. Per germline, CDR1 MNHNS and CDR2 SASEGT. This CDR3 has 14 residues. V shed 1 base and J shed 4 bases, with 11 bases lying between them. PCR was performed using 60 Vbeta and 13 Jbeta primers. Repertoires were generated with immunoSEQ multiplex PCR, while TCRdb's copy carries only in-frame clones and drops some. The sample lists 130,000 to 150,000 clones, around 80% occurring once. The receptor comes from a woman aged 45-60 years in good health and CMV-seropositive. Specimen: PBMCs. The V call is TRBV6-1, the J call TRBJ2-7; no reliable D call. CDR3 sequence: CASSEGWRNYEQYF. CDR3 nucleotide sequence: TGTGCCAGCAGTGAAGGCTGGCGGAATTACGAGCAGTACTTC.